Following are 18 T cell receptor beta chains from one sample sequenced in a study of blood T cell repertoires in COVID-19. Only in-frame clones appear in the TCRdb table, and some are missing; sequencing was by immunoSEQ multiplex PCR. The data hold around 300,000 clones, with roughly 89% observed a single time. Sequencing used peripheral blood. These receptors originate from a woman aged 40 to 50 who had recovered from COVID-19.

This rearrangement joins TRBV28 to TRBJ2-5; D uncertain. The CDR3 is 10 residues long. V was trimmed by 5 bases and J by 5 bases, leaving 3 bases between them. Germline loops: CDR1 MDHEN, CDR2 SYDVKM. CDR3 sequence: CASSRETQYF. DNA of the CDR3: TGTGCCAGCAGTCGGGAGACCCAGTACTTC.

The rearrangement joins TRBV5-1 to TRBJ2-5, with a possible D match to TRBD2 (6 bases). This CDR3 has 13 residues. Germline V CDR1 and CDR2: SGHRS, YFSETQ. Between the trimmed V and J ends, which lost 2 bases and 3 bases, there was a span of 8 bases. The CDR3 region has the DNA TGCGCCAGCAGCTTTCCGGGGGAAGAGACCCAGTACTTC. Amino acids: CASSFPGEETQYF.

The rearrangement joins TRBV18 to TRBJ1-3; D is perhaps TRBD1 (6 bases). The CDR3 is made up of 14 amino acids. Germline V CDR1 and CDR2: KGHSH, LQKENI. Deletions cut 6 bases from V and 4 bases from J, with 13 bases between. CDR3 sequence: CASSPVGAGNTIYF. In nucleotides, the CDR3 is TGTGCCAGCTCCCCGGTGGGGGCAGGAAACACCATATATTTT. Looking up the rest from reference TRBV18 and TRBJ1-3 gives the full variable domain: NAGVMQNPRHLVRRRGQEARLRCSPMKGHSHVYWYRQLPEEGLKFMVYLQKENIIDESGMPKERFSAEFPKEGPSILRIQQVVRGDSAAYFCASSPVGAGNTIYFGEGSWLTVV.

The table lists this clone with a count of one. CDR3 region: CASSPEDRVGPLHF. CDR3 in DNA: TGTGCCAGCTCACCCGAGGACAGGGTGGGACCCCTCCACTTT. This chain uses TRBV18 with TRBJ1-6; TRBD1 matches at 8 bases. V trimming: 3 bases; J trimming: 12 bases; junction bases outside the gene matches: 7. Germline lookup yields CDR1 KGHSH and CDR2 LQKENI. This CDR3 contains 14 residues.

CDR3: CSASWQGSTDTQYF. The DNA for the CDR3 is TGCAGTGCTAGTTGGCAGGGGAGCACAGATACGCAGTATTTT. V gene TRBV20-1 combines with J gene TRBJ2-3; a weak D match, TRBD1 (6 bases). Germline V lookup: CDR1 DFQATT, CDR2 SNEGSKA (reference sequence). This CDR3 comprises 14 residues. The ends were cut back, 3 bases at V and 0 bases at J, with 10 bases in the middle.

Concerning this clone: In the same sample, other DNA sequences code for this CDR3. The chain recombines TRBV5-1 with TRBJ2-3; TRBD1 matches at 7 bases. This CDR3 region has 14 residues. Unmatched junction bases numbered 2, after V lost 0 bases and J lost 4 bases. In germline, CDR1 is SGHRS, CDR2 YFSETQ. The CDR3 reads CASSLGQGADTQYF. The CDR3 nucleotides read TGCGCCAGCAGCTTGGGACAGGGCGCAGATACGCAGTATTTT.

The rearrangement links TRBV29-1 to TRBJ2-5; 8 bases are a match to TRBD1. The CDR3 spans 12 residues. V shed 7 bases and J 5 bases; nucleotides not matched to a gene: 6. Germline CDR1 is SQVTM and CDR2 is ANQGSEA. CDR3 in DNA: TGCAGCGCTCGGACAGGGAAGGAGACCCAGTACTTC. This gives the protein CSARTGKETQYF.

J is TRBJ2-3 and V is TRBV9; 10 bases agree with TRBD2. The germline gives CDR1 SGDLS, CDR2 YYNGEE. The V and J ends lost 3 bases and 0 bases, in that order; junction bases with no gene match: 1. CDR3 length: 15 residues. The CDR3 sequence is CASSELAGSTDTQYF. The DNA of the CDR3 is TGTGCCAGCAGCGAACTAGCGGGAAGCACAGATACGCAGTATTTT.

Note on this clone: This sample includes further DNA sequences coding for the same CDR3. The gene calls are TRBV28 and TRBJ2-3, with 13 bases identical to TRBD2. Germline V gene lookup returns CDR1 MDHEN and CDR2 SYDVKM. Trimming cost V 4 bases and J 3 bases; bases outside gene matches: 4. The CDR3 is 16 amino acids. The CDR3 nucleotides read TGTGCCAGCAGTTCCGGACTAGCGGGAGAAACAGATACGCAGTATTTT. Encoded protein: CASSSGLAGETDTQYF.

The rearrangement links TRBV2 to TRBJ2-1; D gene unclear. Per the germline V gene, CDR1 is SNHLY and CDR2 is FYNNEI. The CDR3 has 12 amino acids. V was clipped by 4 bases and J by 11 bases, with 12 bases between them. In DNA, the CDR3 is TGTGCCAGCAGTGGGTTTCGAGCTAAGCAGTTCTTC. Its protein is CASSGFRAKQFF.

The genes are TRBV4-2 and TRBJ2-3; unclear D gene. Trimming removed 4 bases from V and 0 bases from J, with 5 bases in between. The CDR3 is made up of 13 amino acids. The germline V gene encodes CDR1 LGHNA and CDR2 YNFKEQ. CDR3 loop: CASSRESTDTQYF. In DNA, the CDR3 is TGTGCCAGCAGCCGTGAGAGCACAGATACGCAGTATTTT.

The J gene is TRBJ2-5, the V gene TRBV3-1 (or the pseudogene TRBV3-2), with D maybe TRBD1 (5 bases). V lost 1 base, J lost 2 bases, and 11 bases lay in between. The CDR3 runs to 15 residues. Germline-derived CDR1 and CDR2 are LGHDT and YNNKEL (reference sequence). CDR3 sequence reads: CASSQGGRAQETQYF. CDR3 in DNA: TGTGCCAGCAGCCAAGGGGGCAGGGCTCAAGAGACCCAGTACTTC.

The rearrangement joins TRBV5-4 to TRBJ2-1; TRBD2 matches at 9 bases. The V and J ends lost 4 bases and 4 bases, in that order; junction bases with no gene match: 6. The CDR3 totals 15 residues. From germline, CDR1 is SGHNT and CDR2 YYREEE (reference sequence). CDR3 nucleotides: TGTGCCAGCAGCCAGGATAGCGGGAGTTACAATGAGCAGTTCTTC. Residues: CASSQDSGSYNEQFF.

This chain uses TRBV7-9 with TRBJ2-7, with TRBD1 matching 8 bases. The CDR3 has 15 residues. In germline, CDR1 is SEHNR, CDR2 FQNEAQ (reference sequence). Losses at the gene ends were 5 bases for V and 0 bases for J; bases not matched to a gene: 6. CDR3 bases: TGTGCCAGCAGCGGTAGCAGGGGGCTCTCCTACGAGCAGTACTTC. Translation: CASSGSRGLSYEQYF.

The rearrangement links TRBV2 to TRBJ2-2, with TRBD2 matching 8 bases. The CDR3 has 16 amino acids. Germline-derived CDR1 and CDR2 are SNHLY and FYNNEI. After removal of 6 bases from V and 4 bases from J, the junction contained 10 bases not matched to a gene. The CDR3 is CASSVETSEVTGELFF. Here the CDR3 DNA reads TGTGCCAGCAGCGTTGAGACTAGCGAGGTCACCGGGGAGCTGTTTTTT.

The chain links TRBV21-1 to TRBJ2-7; the DNA was not compared with TRBD1, the D call given in the table. TRBV21-1 is described as a pseudogene. The CDR3 is 15 amino acids. CDR3 nucleotide sequence: TGTGCCAGCAGCGCCCGGACAGGGGACCGCTACGAGCAGTACTTC. Protein product: CASSARTGDRYEQYF.

The chain combines TRBV7-9 with TRBJ2-1; TRBD1 agrees at 9 bases. The CDR3 runs to 14 residues. Germline V gene sequence: CDR1 SEHNR, CDR2 FQNEAQ (reference sequence). The V gene end was trimmed by 8 bases and the J gene end by 5 bases; junction bases not matched to a gene: 7. CDR3 protein: CASSGTGKNNEQFF. In nucleotides, the CDR3 is TGTGCCAGCTCGGGGACAGGGAAAAACAATGAGCAGTTCTTC.

V gene TRBV5-4 combines with J gene TRBJ2-1; D uncertain. In germline, CDR1 is SGHNT, CDR2 YYREEE (reference sequence). Deletions cut 1 base from V and 9 bases from J, with 11 bases between. This CDR3 contains 13 residues. The CDR3 nucleotides read TGTGCCAGCAGCTTGTTCGATGTCGGTGAGCAGTTCTTC. Residues: CASSLFDVGEQFF. The full variable domain, rest sourced from reference TRBV5-4 and TRBJ2-1, is ETGVTQSPTHLIKTRGQQVTLRCSSQSGHNTVSWYQQALGQGPQFIFQYYREEENGRGNFPPRFSGLQFPNYSSELNVNALELDDSALYLCASSLFDVGEQFFGPGTRLTVL.